The rows below give T cell receptor beta chains drawn from one sample of a study of cytomegalovirus exposure and HLA in healthy donors. Some clones are missing from TCRdb's copy, which holds only in-frame ones; the method was immunoSEQ multiplex PCR. The table records 190,000 or so clones, 80% of them present only once. Sequencing input: PBMCs. These receptors were obtained from a boy between 10 and 17 years old in good health and CMV-seronegative. The CDR3 runs from the conserved cysteine through the conserved F or W. Each record gives: CDR3 DNA, CDR3 protein, V gene, J gene, D gene, clone size. The D gene is left open where the match is weak. Expanded clones are given a class, and other clones once, few, many or no size at all.

TGTGCCAGCAGTTTATGGACTCTTACCCTTAACACCGGGGAGCTGTTTTTT	CASSLWTLTLNTGELFF	TRBV27	TRBJ2-2	.	few
TGTGCCATCAGTGAGTTGAGGGGGGGAGTCGAGGGCAATGAGCAGTTCTTC	CAISELRGGVEGNEQFF	TRBV10-3	TRBJ2-1	.	.
TGTGCCAGCAGCCAATACCCGGGACAGGAGGATTGGGGCTACACCTTC	CASSQYPGQEDWGYTF	TRBV14	TRBJ1-2	TRBD1	.
TGCGCCAGCAGCGGACAGGAGACCCAGTACTTC	CASSGQETQYF	TRBV5-1	TRBJ2-5	.	.
TGTGCCTGGAGCCAGACTAACTATGGCTACACCTTC	CAWSQTNYGYTF	TRBV30	TRBJ1-2	.	.
TGTGCCAGCAGCCAACTAAGCGGGGGCATTAACACCGGGGAGCTGTTTTTT	CASSQLSGGINTGELFF	TRBV14	TRBJ2-2	TRBD2	.
TGTGCCAGCCGCGGGGTTCTTCCCCATTCTGACATTCAGTACTTC	CASRGVLPHSDIQYF	TRBV7-9	TRBJ2-4	.	once
TGTGCCAGCAGTCTCAGGGGTCCGGGGTATGGCTACACCTTC	CASSLRGPGYGYTF	TRBV27	TRBJ1-2	.	.
TGTGCCAGCAGCTCGGGACAGGGGAACACCGGGGAGCTGTTTTTT	CASSSGQGNTGELFF	TRBV7-9	TRBJ2-2	TRBD1	.
TGTGCCAGCTCACCTACAGGGTTGCCCAACCCTGCCCAGCAGTACTTC	CASSPTGLPNPAQQYF	TRBV18	TRBJ2-7	.	.
TGTGCCAGCAGTTCCCAGGGAGGCGAGACCCAGTACTTC	CASSSQGGETQYF	TRBV7-9	TRBJ2-5	.	.
TGTGCCAGCAGCTTAGACAGGGAAAAACTGTTTTTT	CASSLDREKLFF	TRBV7-2	TRBJ1-4	.	.
TGCGCCAGCAGCCAAGATCTCGCTAACTCCTACGAGCAGTACTTC	CASSQDLANSYEQYF	TRBV4-3	TRBJ2-7	.	.
TGCGCCAGCAGCTTACTTCAGGGGGACACTGAAGCTTTCTTT	CASSLLQGDTEAFF	TRBV5-1	TRBJ1-1	TRBD1	.
TGTGCCAGCAGCAAAGGACTAGCGGGAGGCCAGGAGCAGTTCTTC	CASSKGLAGGQEQFF	TRBV21-1	TRBJ2-1	.	.
TGTGCCAGCTCACCCGCAGGGGTTGACTATGGCTACACCTTC	CASSPAGVDYGYTF	TRBV18	TRBJ1-2	.	.
TGCGCCAGCAGACCCGACGCGGGGGGGCCGGGTTCACCCCTCCACTTT	CASRPDAGGPGSPLHF	TRBV5-1	TRBJ1-6	.	.
TGTGCCCACCGAGATCTGACAGGGAACACTGAAGCTTTCTTT	CAHRDLTGNTEAFF	TRBV30	TRBJ1-1	.	.
TGTGCCAGCAGTGAAATGACAGGGTGGGGCGCCGAAGCTTTCTTT	CASSEMTGWGAEAFF	TRBV6-1	TRBJ1-1	TRBD1	.
TGTGCCAGCAGAATAATCGGACAGGGCAATGAAGCTTTCTTT	CASRIIGQGNEAFF	TRBV6-5	TRBJ1-1	TRBD1	.
TGTGCCAGCAGCGTAGAGGCAGGGGGAACTAATGAAAAACTGTTTTTT	CASSVEAGGTNEKLFF	TRBV9	TRBJ1-4	TRBD1	.
TGTGCCTGGAGCATCCGGAGAAGTGACAGGGGTTCTGAAGCTTTCTTT	CAWSIRRSDRGSEAFF	TRBV30	TRBJ1-1	TRBD1	few
TGTGCCAGCAGCCAGAACAGGGACGAGCAGTACTTC	CASSQNRDEQYF	TRBV5-4	TRBJ2-7	.	.
TGTGCCAGTAGTATCGACAGGGGAGAGACCCAGTACTTC	CASSIDRGETQYF	TRBV19	TRBJ2-5	TRBD1	.
TGTGCCAGTAGTTTCGGACAGTCCTACGAGCAGTACTTC	CASSFGQSYEQYF	TRBV19	TRBJ2-7	.	.
TGTGCCAGCAGCTTGGGGGACAGGGGGAATCAGCCCCAGCATTTT	CASSLGDRGNQPQHF	TRBV5-6	TRBJ1-5	TRBD1	once
TGTGCCAGCAGTTCGGTCGCCTACGAGCAGTACTTC	CASSSVAYEQYF	TRBV27	TRBJ2-7	.	.
TGTGCCAGCAGGTCACAGTCCACAGATACGCAGTATTTT	CASRSQSTDTQYF	TRBV28	TRBJ2-3	.	.
TGTGCCTGGCTATCCGGTAGGGGATCCGACGAGCAGTACTTC	CAWLSGRGSDEQYF	TRBV30	TRBJ2-7	.	.
TGTGCCACCGCGGGTACTAGCGGGGGAGAGACCCAGTACTTC	CATAGTSGGETQYF	TRBV19	TRBJ2-5	TRBD2	.
TGTGCTAGTGGTTTGGACCCAGCGGGGGGAACTGAAGCTTTCTTT	CASGLDPAGGTEAFF	TRBV12-5	TRBJ1-1	.	.
TGTGCCTGGACCCCCCTGCGGCGGCTGGGCACTGAAGCTTTCTTT	CAWTPLRRLGTEAFF	TRBV30	TRBJ1-1	.	.
TGTGCCAGCAGCTTAGGGTTCCAGACAGATACGCAGTATTTT	CASSLGFQTDTQYF	TRBV7-6	TRBJ2-3	.	.
TGTGCCAGTAGTATAGGCCAGGGGGCCGATACGCAGTATTTT	CASSIGQGADTQYF	TRBV19	TRBJ2-3	TRBD1	once
TGCGCCAGCAGCTTCGAGCGGGGGACCACAGATACGCAGTATTTT	CASSFERGTTDTQYF	TRBV5-1	TRBJ2-3	TRBD2	.
TGTGCCAGCACCTCGACGGAGTCACCCCTCCACTTT	CASTSTESPLHF	TRBV21-1	TRBJ1-6	.	.
TGTGCCAGCAGTTACTCGACTAGCGGGTACGAGCAGTACTTC	CASSYSTSGYEQYF	TRBV6-6	TRBJ2-7	TRBD2	.
TGTGCCAGCAGAAGTCCGAGCTCCTACGAGCAGTACTTC	CASRSPSSYEQYF	TRBV6-5	TRBJ2-7	.	few
TGTGCCAGCCGGGACAGGGGCCTATATAATTCACCCCTCCACTTT	CASRDRGLYNSPLHF	TRBV6-6	TRBJ1-6	TRBD1	.
TGCGCCAGCAGTCTAAACGGGGACAGGGGCTATGGCTACACCTTC	CASSLNGDRGYGYTF	TRBV5-1	TRBJ1-2	TRBD1	few
TGCGCCAGCAGTGAGTACAGGGGAACAGATACGCAGTATTTT	CASSEYRGTDTQYF	TRBV10-2	TRBJ2-3	TRBD1	few
TGCGCCAGCAGCGAGCATCCGGGAGAACCCGGAAACACCATATATTTT	CASSEHPGEPGNTIYF	TRBV5-1	TRBJ1-3	.	.